This T cell receptor beta chain was sequenced during a study of Ad26.COV2.S vaccination and SARS-CoV-2 variants. CDR1 is SGHTA and CDR2 is FQGNSA in the germline V gene. V lost 3 bases and J 3 bases, leaving 17 bases between the germline ends. The CDR3 has 16 residues. Treatment denoted: some 20 received Ad26.COV2.S at low or high dose, single or two shots; 5 received placebo; per-sample allocation not given. Material that was analyzed had been drawn on day 63 after the first vaccine or placebo injection. Boston supplied an adult donor aged 18-55 years. Notes on the study in general: TCR breadth and depth estimates may have understated total T cell responses.

This clone was seen only once. What it binds is not known. Here immunoSEQ multiplex PCR was the method, and the copy in TCRdb shows in-frame clones only, minus some. The sample lists about 350,000 clones, approximately 86% occurring once. Sequencing was performed on peripheral blood, taken in a trial of Ad26.COV2.S vaccine versus placebo. The receptor comes from a person aged 18 to 59 who received the Ad26.COV2.S COVID-19 vaccine or a placebo. The J gene is TRBJ1-2, the V gene TRBV7-2; the D gene is possibly TRBD1 (5 bases). CDR3 protein: CASSFGRGGEDYGYTF. DNA for the CDR3: TGTGCCAGCAGCTTTGGTCGGGGGGGTGAGGACTATGGCTACACCTTC.